This T cell receptor beta chain was retrieved from a study of T cell responses to AZD1222 COVID-19 vaccine. Assay used: immunoSEQ multiplex PCR; TCRdb lists only in-frame clones, some missing. Of 180,000 or so clones listed, roughly nine tenths are singletons. Germline CDR1 is SGHNT and CDR2 is YYREEE (reference sequence). The trim removed 3 bases at V and 9 bases at J, leaving 9 bases unmatched. There are 15 residues in the CDR3. The sequence came from an adult who received the AZD1222 COVID-19 vaccine. V and J are TRBV5-4 and TRBJ1-6, with 7 bases lining up with TRBD1. The material was peripheral blood, obtained 28 days after the second AZD1222 dose. This CDR3 reads CASSSFDRDGSPLHF. Here the CDR3 DNA reads TGTGCCAGCAGCTCTTTCGACAGGGACGGTTCACCCCTCCACTTT. Supplemented by reference TRBV5-4 and TRBJ1-6, the full variable domain reads ETGVTQSPTHLIKTRGQQVTLRCSSQSGHNTVSWYQQALGQGPQFIFQYYREEENGRGNFPPRFSGLQFPNYSSELNVNALELDDSALYLCASSSFDRDGSPLHFGNGTRLTVT.